The subject of this entry is one T cell receptor (beta chain). The V gene's germline CDR1 is SGHAT and CDR2 FQNNGV. The CDR3 has 16 amino acids. V was clipped by 1 base and J by 4 bases, with 14 bases between them. This specimen belongs to a study of blood T cell repertoires in COVID-19. Overall study context: Samples representing acute and convalescent COVID-19 were sourced from the United States, Italy and Spain. Nucleic acid was either cDNA or gDNA, and it came from T cells, B-cell-depleted T cells, or PBMCs.

Authors' analysis steps: Estimates of nucleated cell counts were drawn from the amplification of reference gene primers. TCRdb keeps only in-frame clones here, not all; method: immunoSEQ multiplex PCR. The V and J calls and the clone size are those of that table, but D and trimming were determined from the DNA. The table includes hundreds of thousands of clones, 80% to 90% detected once. This clonotype was sampled from a man older than 75 with acute or convalescent COVID-19. This chain connects TRBV11-2 to TRBJ2-1; no definite D call. The sequenced sample was peripheral blood. Here the CDR3 DNA reads TGTGCCAGCAGCTTAGGGAACTCTCTCGGGTACAATGAGCAGTTCTTC. It translates to CASSLGNSLGYNEQFF.